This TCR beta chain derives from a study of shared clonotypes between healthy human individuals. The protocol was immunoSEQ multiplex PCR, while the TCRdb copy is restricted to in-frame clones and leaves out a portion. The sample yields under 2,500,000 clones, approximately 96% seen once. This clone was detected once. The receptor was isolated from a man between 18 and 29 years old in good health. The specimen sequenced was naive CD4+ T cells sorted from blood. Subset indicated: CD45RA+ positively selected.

This CDR3 is CASSLGLTNQPQHF. CDR3 in DNA: TGTGCCAGCAGCTTAGGATTGACAAATCAGCCCCAGCATTTT. This chain connects TRBV7-2 to TRBJ1-5; no firm D call. Looked up from germline, CDR1 is SGHTA and CDR2 is FQGNSA. V lost 1 base to trimming and J lost 4 bases, with 8 bases between them. The CDR3 consists of 14 residues.